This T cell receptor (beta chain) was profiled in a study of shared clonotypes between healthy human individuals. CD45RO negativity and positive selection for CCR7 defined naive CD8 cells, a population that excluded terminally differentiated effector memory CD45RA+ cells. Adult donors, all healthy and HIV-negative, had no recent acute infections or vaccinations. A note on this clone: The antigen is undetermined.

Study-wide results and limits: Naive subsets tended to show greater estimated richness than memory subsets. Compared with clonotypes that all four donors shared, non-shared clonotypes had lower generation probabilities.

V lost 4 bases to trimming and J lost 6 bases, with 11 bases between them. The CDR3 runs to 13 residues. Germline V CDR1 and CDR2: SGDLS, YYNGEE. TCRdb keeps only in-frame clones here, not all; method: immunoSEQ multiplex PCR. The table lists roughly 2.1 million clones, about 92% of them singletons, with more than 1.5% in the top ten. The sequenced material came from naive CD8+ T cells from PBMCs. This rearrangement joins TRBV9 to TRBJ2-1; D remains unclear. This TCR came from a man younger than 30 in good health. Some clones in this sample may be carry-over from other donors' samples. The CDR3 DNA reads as TGTGCCAGCAGCCCTACCCCGGGCAATGAGCAGTTCTTC. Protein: CASSPTPGNEQFF. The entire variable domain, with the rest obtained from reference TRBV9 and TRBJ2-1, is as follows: DSGVTQTPKHLITATGQRVTLRCSPRSGDLSVYWYQQSLDQGLQFLIQYYNGEERAKGNILERFSAQQFPDLHSELNLSSLELGDSALYFCASSPTPGNEQFFGPGTRLTVL.